These T cell receptor beta chains were read from a single sample in a study of blood T cell repertoires in COVID-19. Only in-frame clones appear in the TCRdb table, and some are missing; sequencing was by immunoSEQ multiplex PCR. Of some 240,000 clones in the sample, roughly nine tenths were seen once. Sequencing was carried out using peripheral blood. Source of these receptors: a man in his 60s who had recovered from COVID-19. Each CDR3 is given with its conserved first and last residue. The D gene is left open where the match is weak. Rows may omit the clone size; those that give it use once, few, many or a size class.

NA | TRBJ1-2 | TRBD1 | TRBV4-3 | TGCGCCAGCAGCCCGATAACAGGGGAGCCTCGGTATGGCTACACCTTC | CASSPITGEPRYGYTF
NA | TRBJ2-7 | TRBD1 | TRBV27 | TGTGCCAGCAGGGGACAGGGGGCTTTCTACGAGCAGTACTTC | CASRGQGAFYEQYF
NA | TRBJ2-5 | NA | TRBV5-6 | TGTGCCAGCAGCCCGAGACAGATATGGGGAAAGGTGACCCAGTACTTC | CASSPRQIWGKVTQYF
many | TRBJ2-7 | NA | TRBV6-2/TRBV6-3 | TGTGCCAGCAGTTACTCGATGGCCGGGATAAAGACCTACGAGCAGTACTTC | CASSYSMAGIKTYEQYF
NA | TRBJ1-3 | NA | TRBV6-2/TRBV6-3 | TGTGCCAGCAGTTCCAGGGCTCTCCTCTTCTCTGGAAACACCATATATTTT | CASSSRALLFSGNTIYF
many | TRBJ1-3 | NA | TRBV7-3 | TGTGCCAGCAGCTTAGCTCCAGGGTCTGGAAACACCATATATTTT | CASSLAPGSGNTIYF
NA | TRBJ1-1 | NA | TRBV19 | TGTGCCAGTACCCAGGGCCCGAACACTGAAGCTTTCTTT | CASTQGPNTEAFF
NA | TRBJ2-5 | NA | TRBV9 | TGTGCCAGCAGCGTACCTGGTAGCGGCCAAGAGACCCAGTACTTC | CASSVPGSGQETQYF
NA | TRBJ1-1 | NA | TRBV3-1/TRBV3-2 | TGTGCCAGCAGCCGCGTGGGGGGGGGCACTGAAGCTTTCTTT | CASSRVGGGTEAFF
NA | TRBJ1-2 | NA | TRBV18 | TGTGCCAGCTCACCGGATTTATTAACAGGCATTTCTAAAGGCTACACCTTC | CASSPDLLTGISKGYTF
once | TRBJ2-7 | NA | TRBV10-3 | TGTGCCATCAGTGAACAGGCAGGGCCCTACGAGCAGTACTTC | CAISEQAGPYEQYF
NA | TRBJ2-1 | TRBD2 | TRBV5-1 | TGCGCCAGCAGCGTTAGCGGGCCCGCCTACAATGAGCAGTTCTTC | CASSVSGPAYNEQFF
NA | TRBJ2-1 | TRBD2 | TRBV7-3 | TGTGCCAGCAGCTTAACGGTTAGCGGGCTCAATGAGCAGTTCTTC | CASSLTVSGLNEQFF
once | TRBJ2-7 | NA | TRBV4-3 | TGCGCCAGCAGCCAAGATCTGGCGGGGATGGACTACGAGCAGTACTTC | CASSQDLAGMDYEQYF
NA | TRBJ1-2 | NA | TRBV7-3 | TGTGCCAGCAGCAAACAGGGTGACTTCGGCGGCTACACCTTC | CASSKQGDFGGYTF
once | TRBJ1-2 | NA | TRBV9 | TGTGCCAGCAGCGCGTCGGACTACTATGGCTACACCTTC | CASSASDYYGYTF
NA | TRBJ2-7 | TRBD2 | TRBV29-1 | TGCAGCGGACTAGCGGGCGACGAGCAGTACTTC | CSGLAGDEQYF
NA | TRBJ1-2 | NA | TRBV21-1 | TGTGCCAGCAGCAACCAGGGGATATGGAGCTATGGCTACACCTTC | CASSNQGIWSYGYTF